This T cell receptor (beta chain) originates from a study of blood T cell repertoires in COVID-19. Study-level information: From T cells, B-cell-depleted T cells, or PBMCs came the material, which was cDNA or gDNA.

Method: immunoSEQ multiplex PCR; TCRdb's copy keeps in-frame clones and lacks some. This table has some 86,000 clones, approximately 80% appearing once. About this clone: Mismatch with germline at one junction end may stem from a read error.

Germline V gene data show CDR1 as MDHEN and CDR2 as SYDVKM. The CDR3 totals 14 residues. This clonotype was obtained from a woman over 75 with active or convalescent COVID-19. Sequencing input: peripheral blood. The chain links TRBV28 to TRBJ2-7; a weak D match, TRBD1 (6 bases). The CDR3 here is CASTLAPGAYEQYF. CDR3 in DNA: TGTGCCAGCACTTTAGCGCCAGGGGCCTACGAGCAGTACTTC.